These 8 T cell receptor beta chains share one sample of origin, sequenced in a study of T cells in Graves' hyperthyroidism and ophthalmopathy. There were TCR beta CDR3 regions amplified from RNA transcripts. TCR CDR3 underwent first-round RT-PCR with the HTBI primer set. Via MiXCR, TCRdb re-called the multiplex PCR reads, giving one row per CDR3 protein. Altogether roughly 500,000 distinct CDR3 sequences are present, roughly 25% being singletons, with the ten largest covering about 11%. Sequences were obtained from blood. Source of these receptors: a woman in her 30s with Graves' ophthalmopathy.

This clonotype was recorded many times. The chain joins TRBV12-3 or TRBV12-4 to TRBJ2-2; 12 bases are a match to TRBD2. The junction had 12 bases not matched to a gene; V was cut back by 3 bases and J by 4 bases. The CDR3 is 19 residues long. CDR3 bases: TGTGCCAGCAGTTTGTTGTTGCTAGCGGGGGGGCACGGCACCGGGGAGCTGTTTTTT. This gives the protein CASSLLLLAGGHGTGELFF.

Many counts were recorded for this clonotype. The junction does not match germline at one end; this may be a read error. This chain uses TRBV7-8 with TRBJ2-2; D uncertain. There are 16 residues in the CDR3. Germline values: CDR1 SGHVS, CDR2 FQNEAQ. The CDR3 sequence is CASSLGVGSLTEELFF. As DNA, the CDR3 is TGTGCCAGCAGCTTAGGGGTCGGCTCTCTCACCGAGGAGCTGTTTTTT.

The DNA of the CDR3 is TGCAGTGCTAGAGAGGGCCCCGGCGGCTATGGCTACACCTTC. This codes for CSAREGPGGYGYTF. The gene calls are TRBV20-1 and TRBJ1-2, with D unclear. Germline V gene data show CDR1 as DFQATT and CDR2 as SNEGSKA (reference sequence). CDR3 length: 14 amino acids. V lost 0 bases to trimming and J lost 4 bases, with 12 bases between them.

This clonotype was counted at least ten times. The chain carries TRBV6-5 and TRBJ1-6; no clear D gene. V lost 5 bases and J 7 bases, leaving 21 bases between the germline ends. Germline values: CDR1 MNHEY, CDR2 SVGAGI. This CDR3 has 17 residues. DNA of the CDR3: TGTGCCAGCAGTCCCAAGCGGTTACTTGATTCGAATTCACCCCTCCACTTT. Translated, it gives CASSPKRLLDSNSPLHF.

In this sample, this clonotype turned up a few times. The chain has TRBV6-1 and TRBJ1-1, with D possibly being TRBD1 (6 bases). CDR3 length: 15 residues. Germline V gene lookup returns CDR1 MNHNS and CDR2 SASEGT. Trimming left V 1 base short and J 1 base short, with 10 bases between. CDR3 DNA sequence: TGTGCCAGCAGTGAAGTATGGACAGCGAACACTGAAGCTTTCTTT. Amino acids: CASSEVWTANTEAFF.

The genes are TRBV10-3 and TRBJ1-1, with unresolved D. Trimming shortened V by 3 bases and J by 5 bases, and 16 bases separated the two germline ends. Germline CDR1 is ENHRY and CDR2 is SYGVKD. The CDR3 extends over 15 amino acids. The CDR3 DNA reads as TGTGCCATCAGTGAAGGTCAAATGAGGAGGACTGAAGCTTTCTTT. Translated, it gives CAISEGQMRRTEAFF.

In nucleotides, the CDR3 is TGTGCCAGTAGTGCCCAGACTAGCGGGGGGTCCGGGGAGCTGTTTTTT. It codes for CASSAQTSGGSGELFF. The V call is TRBV19, the J call TRBJ2-2; TRBD2 aligns across 13 bases. Unmatched junction bases numbered 6, after V lost 5 bases and J lost 6 bases. Germline CDR1 and CDR2: LNHDA and SQIVND (reference sequence). The CDR3 is made up of 16 amino acids.

This clonotype has ten or more counts. CDR3 DNA: TGTGCCAGCAGCAACAGGGGGCCGAGCTCCTACGAGCAGTACTTC. Its protein product is CASSNRGPSSYEQYF. This chain links TRBV12-3 or TRBV12-4 with TRBJ2-7, with 9 bases matching TRBD1. Germline trimming cut 6 bases from V and 0 bases from J; bases unmatched to any gene: 6. CDR3 length: 15 residues.